The T cell receptor beta chain under discussion was sequenced for a study of T cell responses to AZD1222 COVID-19 vaccine. Trimming removed 4 bases from V and 14 bases from J, with 15 bases in between. Germline values: CDR1 LGHNA, CDR2 YSLEER. This CDR3 comprises 13 residues. About this clone: The antigen remains unidentified.

Produced via immunoSEQ multiplex PCR; TCRdb's table is partial and in-frame only. The sample holds about 84,000 clones, around 85% seen once. Study observations and caveats: White British people made up most donors, females outnumbered males, and clonal diversity was possibly underestimated. When two AZD1222 doses had been given, Spike-specific TCR breadth and depth rose.

The source material was peripheral blood, sampled 28 days after the second AZD1222 dose. The chain links TRBV4-3 to TRBJ2-6; no definite D call. This clonotype was sampled from an adult who received the AZD1222 COVID-19 vaccine. As DNA, the CDR3 is TGCGCCAGCAGCCCAGGCCGGGCTCAGCTCCTGACTTTC. Protein product: CASSPGRAQLLTF.